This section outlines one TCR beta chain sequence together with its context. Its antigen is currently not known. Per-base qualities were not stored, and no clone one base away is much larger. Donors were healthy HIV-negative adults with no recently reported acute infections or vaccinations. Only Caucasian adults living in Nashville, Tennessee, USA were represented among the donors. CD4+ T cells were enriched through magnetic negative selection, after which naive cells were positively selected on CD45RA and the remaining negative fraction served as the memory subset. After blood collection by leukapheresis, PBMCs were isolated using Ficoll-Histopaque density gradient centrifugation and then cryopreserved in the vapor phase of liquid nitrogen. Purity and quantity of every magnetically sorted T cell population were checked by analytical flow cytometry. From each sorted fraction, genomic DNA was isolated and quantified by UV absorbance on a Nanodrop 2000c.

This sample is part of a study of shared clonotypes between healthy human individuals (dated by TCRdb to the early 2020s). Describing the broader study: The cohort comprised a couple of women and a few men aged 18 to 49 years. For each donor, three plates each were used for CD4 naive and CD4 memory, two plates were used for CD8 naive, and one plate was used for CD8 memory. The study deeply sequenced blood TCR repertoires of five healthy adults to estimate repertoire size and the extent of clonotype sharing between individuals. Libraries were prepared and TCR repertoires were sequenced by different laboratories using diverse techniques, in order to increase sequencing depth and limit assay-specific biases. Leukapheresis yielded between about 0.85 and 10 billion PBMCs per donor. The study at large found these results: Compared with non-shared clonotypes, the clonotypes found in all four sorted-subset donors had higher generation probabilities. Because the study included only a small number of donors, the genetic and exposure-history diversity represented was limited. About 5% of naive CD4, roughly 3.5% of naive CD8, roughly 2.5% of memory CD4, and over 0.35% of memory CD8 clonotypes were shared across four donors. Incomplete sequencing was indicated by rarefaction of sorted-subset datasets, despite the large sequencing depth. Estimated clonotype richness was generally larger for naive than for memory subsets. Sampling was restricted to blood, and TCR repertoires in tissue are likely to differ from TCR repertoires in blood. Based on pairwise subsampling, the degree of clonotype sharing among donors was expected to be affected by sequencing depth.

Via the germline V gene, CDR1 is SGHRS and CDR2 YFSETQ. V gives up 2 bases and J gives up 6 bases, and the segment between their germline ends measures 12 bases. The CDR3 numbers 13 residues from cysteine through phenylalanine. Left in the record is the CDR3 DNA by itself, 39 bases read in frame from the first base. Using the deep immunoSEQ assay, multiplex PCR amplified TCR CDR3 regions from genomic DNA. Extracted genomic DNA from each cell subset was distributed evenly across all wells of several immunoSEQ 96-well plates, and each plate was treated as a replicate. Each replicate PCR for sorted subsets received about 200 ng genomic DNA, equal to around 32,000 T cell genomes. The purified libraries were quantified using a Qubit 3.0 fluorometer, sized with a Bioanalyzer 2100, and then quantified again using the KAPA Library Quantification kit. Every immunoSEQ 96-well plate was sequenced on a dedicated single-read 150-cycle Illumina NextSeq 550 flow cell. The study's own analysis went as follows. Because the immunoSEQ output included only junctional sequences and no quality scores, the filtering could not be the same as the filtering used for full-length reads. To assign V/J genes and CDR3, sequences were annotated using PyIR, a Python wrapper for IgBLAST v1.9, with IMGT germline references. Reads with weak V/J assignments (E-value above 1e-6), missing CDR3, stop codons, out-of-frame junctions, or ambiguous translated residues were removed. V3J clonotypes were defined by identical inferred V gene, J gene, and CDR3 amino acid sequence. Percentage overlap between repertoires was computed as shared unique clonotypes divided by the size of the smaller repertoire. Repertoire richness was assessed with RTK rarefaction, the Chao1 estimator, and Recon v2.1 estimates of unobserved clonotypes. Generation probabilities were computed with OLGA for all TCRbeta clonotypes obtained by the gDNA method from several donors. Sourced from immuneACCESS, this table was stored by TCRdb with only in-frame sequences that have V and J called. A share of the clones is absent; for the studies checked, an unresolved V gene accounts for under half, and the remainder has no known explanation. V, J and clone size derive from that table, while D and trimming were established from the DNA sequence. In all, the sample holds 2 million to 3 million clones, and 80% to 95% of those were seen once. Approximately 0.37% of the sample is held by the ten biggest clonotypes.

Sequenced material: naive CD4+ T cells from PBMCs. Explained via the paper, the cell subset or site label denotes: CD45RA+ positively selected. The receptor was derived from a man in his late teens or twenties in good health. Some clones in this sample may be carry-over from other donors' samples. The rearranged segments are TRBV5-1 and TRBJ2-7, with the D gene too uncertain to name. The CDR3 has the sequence CASSFEGALEQYF. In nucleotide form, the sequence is TGCGCCAGCAGCTTCGAAGGAGCCCTCGAGCAGTACTTC.